This is a list of T cell receptor beta chains from one sample in a study of blood T cell repertoires in COVID-19. The method was immunoSEQ multiplex PCR; TCRdb's version includes in-frame clones alone and lacks a portion of them. The table includes 140,000 or so clones, around 81% detected once. Sequencing was done on a sample of peripheral blood. Every receptor here comes from a human donor in a cohort sampled during active COVID-19. CDR3s include the opening cysteine and the closing phenylalanine or tryptophan. The D gene is left open where the match is weak. Expanded clones are given a class, and other clones once, few, many or no size at all.

j_call cdr3_length v_call d_call clone_size cdr3_nt cdr3_aa
TRBJ2-7 14 TRBV9 TRBD2 once TGTGCCAGCAGCGTAGGGGCGGGAGGTTACGAGCAGTACTTC CASSVGAGGYEQYF
TRBJ2-3 15 TRBV5-1 TRBD2 . TGCGCCAGCAGCCCCTTAGCGGGAGGCCCAGATACGCAGTATTTT CASSPLAGGPDTQYF
TRBJ2-1 17 TRBV27 TRBD2 . TGTGCCAGCAGTAACATCCCCGGGACTAGCGGCTACAATGAGCAGTTCTTC CASSNIPGTSGYNEQFF
TRBJ2-5 14 TRBV3-1/TRBV3-2 TRBD2 once TGTGCCAGCAGCCCCTGGGCGTCGGGGGGGGACCAGTACTTC CASSPWASGGDQYF
TRBJ2-3 19 TRBV5-1 TRBD2 . TGCGCCAGCAGCTTGTACCCTAGCGGGAGTAATCCTAGCACAGATACGCAGTATTTT CASSLYPSGSNPSTDTQYF
TRBJ2-5 14 TRBV7-2 . . TGTGCCAGCAGCTTAGTTGCGCCTCAAGAGACCCAGTACTTC CASSLVAPQETQYF
TRBJ1-3 15 TRBV6-6 TRBD1 . TGTGCCAGCAAACCCGGGACAGGGTTTGGAAACACCATATATTTT CASKPGTGFGNTIYF
TRBJ1-5 15 TRBV4-3 . . TGCGCCAGCAGCCAAGAGCGGACAAGCAATCAGCCCCAGCATTTT CASSQERTSNQPQHF
TRBJ2-7 15 TRBV13 . . TGTGCCAGCAGCTTAGGGCCAGGGCCCACCTACGAGCAGTACTTC CASSLGPGPTYEQYF
TRBJ2-1 13 TRBV28 . . TGTGCCAGCAGTTCCGGAGCCTACAATGAGCAGTTCTTC CASSSGAYNEQFF
TRBJ2-7 13 TRBV11-2 TRBD2 . TGTGCCAGCAGCTTAGGCGGGAGGGGGGAGCAGTACTTC CASSLGGRGEQYF
TRBJ2-1 15 TRBV5-1 TRBD2 . TGCGCCAGCAGCTTGGTTAGCGGGAAATACAATGAGCAGTTCTTC CASSLVSGKYNEQFF
TRBJ2-5 15 TRBV7-2 TRBD2 . TGTGCCAGCAGCTCCCAGACTAGCGGGAGTGAGACCCAGTACTTC CASSSQTSGSETQYF
TRBJ2-1 15 TRBV28 . few TGTGCCAGCGCTCGATCGAGTTCGGGATACAATGAGCAGTTCTTC CASARSSSGYNEQFF
TRBJ2-7 10 TRBV2 . once TGTGCCAGCGCGGGCCTCGAGCAGTACTTC CASAGLEQYF
TRBJ1-3 16 TRBV21-1 . . TGTGCCAGCAGCAAAACGGGGGTCTACTCTGGAAACACCATATATTTT CASSKTGVYSGNTIYF
TRBJ2-3 16 TRBV6-2/TRBV6-3 . . TGTGCCAGCAGTTACACCACAGGGTATCCTACAGATACGCAGTATTTT CASSYTTGYPTDTQYF
TRBJ2-7 13 TRBV5-1 . . TGCGCCAGCAGAGAGGTGGGTTACTACGAGCAGTACTTC CASREVGYYEQYF
TRBJ2-3 17 TRBV5-1 . . TGCGCCAGCAGCTTAGGTCTAGCTCCCTTGGGAACAGATACGCAGTATTTT CASSLGLAPLGTDTQYF
TRBJ1-5 14 TRBV6-2/TRBV6-3 . . TGTGCCAGCAGTTACCCCGGGGGTGGTCAGCCCCAGCATTTT CASSYPGGGQPQHF
TRBJ2-3 17 TRBV28 . . TGTGCCAGCACCCACCTGGGCAGGCCGGGGGGCACAGATACGCAGTATTTT CASTHLGRPGGTDTQYF
TRBJ2-5 11 TRBV20-1 . . TGCAGTCTAGGGGGGGAAGAGACCCAGTACTTC CSLGGEETQYF
TRBJ1-4 15 TRBV6-2/TRBV6-3 . . TGTGCCAGCAGTTACGTCTGGCAGAAGAATGAAAAACTGTTTTTT CASSYVWQKNEKLFF
TRBJ2-7 14 TRBV30 TRBD1 . TGTGCCTGGAGTGCCCACAGGGGTAAGTACGAGCAGTACTTC CAWSAHRGKYEQYF
TRBJ2-6 16 TRBV7-3 . few TGTGCCAGCAGCCCCCAGCCTAGAACTGGGGCCAACGTCCTGACTTTC CASSPQPRTGANVLTF
TRBJ2-5 15 TRBV5-5 TRBD2 . TGTGCCAGCAGCAGACTAGCGGGAGTGGGAGAGACCCAGTACTTC CASSRLAGVGETQYF
TRBJ2-1 18 TRBV6-4 TRBD2 . TGTGCCAGCAGTGAGGTGCCTAGCGGGAGCAATATCTACAATGAGCAGTTCTTC CASSEVPSGSNIYNEQFF
TRBJ2-2 12 TRBV10-3 . . TGTGCCATCAGACAATACACCGGGGAGCTGTTTTTT CAIRQYTGELFF
TRBJ1-5 14 TRBV6-2/TRBV6-3 . . TGTGCCAGCACCCCAAGCGGTAGCAATCAGCCCCAGCATTTT CASTPSGSNQPQHF
TRBJ2-7 16 TRBV18 TRBD2 . TGTGCCAGCTCATCGATCTCTAGCGGGACCTCCTACGAGCAGTACTTC CASSSISSGTSYEQYF
TRBJ2-6 18 TRBV7-9 TRBD2 once TGTGCCAGCAGCCGTCTAGCGGGAGACCCTTCTGGGGCCAACGTCCTGACTTTC CASSRLAGDPSGANVLTF
TRBJ1-2 13 TRBV11-1 . . TGTGCCAGCAGCGCCGGAGATAACTATGGCTACACCTTC CASSAGDNYGYTF
TRBJ2-5 15 TRBV18 . few TGTGCCAGCTCGTTTGTTCCGGAGGGCCGGGAGACCCAGTACTTC CASSFVPEGRETQYF
TRBJ2-5 15 TRBV4-3 TRBD1 once TGCGCCAGCAGCTCCTCCGGGACAGGAAAAGAGACCCAGTACTTC CASSSSGTGKETQYF
TRBJ2-7 17 TRBV21-1 . . TGTGCCAGCAGCCCAATCCGCCGGGACAGGGGGCACTACGAGCAGTACTTC CASSPIRRDRGHYEQYF
TRBJ2-1 15 TRBV5-5 TRBD2 few TGTGCCAGCAGCCGAACTAGCGGCTCCTACAATGAGCAGTTCTTC CASSRTSGSYNEQFF
TRBJ2-7 18 TRBV18 TRBD2 . TGTGCCAGCTCACCCCCGGGACTAGCGGGAGGGCCCTCCTACGAGCAGTACTTC CASSPPGLAGGPSYEQYF
TRBJ2-2 15 TRBV3-1/TRBV3-2 . once TGTGCCAGCAGCCAAACCGGGACAAGTACCGGGGAGCTGTTTTTT CASSQTGTSTGELFF
TRBJ1-2 15 TRBV14 . . TGTGCCAGCAGCCAATTCGGAGGGGCGATCTATGGCTACACCTTC CASSQFGGAIYGYTF
TRBJ2-1 16 TRBV7-9 . once TGTGCCAGCAGCTTAGTGGCTCAGGTATCCTACAATGAGCAGTTCTTC CASSLVAQVSYNEQFF
TRBJ1-6 16 TRBV4-1 TRBD1 . TGCGCCAGCAGCAATTTTCCGGGACAGGGAAGGTCACCCCTCCACTTT CASSNFPGQGRSPLHF
TRBJ2-7 14 TRBV11-2 TRBD1 . TGTGCCAGCAGTCGCGGGGCAGGGGGCAATGAGCAGTACTTC CASSRGAGGNEQYF
TRBJ2-4 14 TRBV28 TRBD1 . TGTGCCAGCAGTTCTTATCAGGGGGCGAACATTCAGTACTTC CASSSYQGANIQYF
TRBJ2-7 17 TRBV7-2 TRBD2 . TGTGCCAGCAGCTTAGCTTATGGGCGGGAGGGACGCTCGGAGCAGTACTTC CASSLAYGREGRSEQYF
TRBJ2-7 17 TRBV4-3 TRBD1 . TGCGCCAGCAGCCAAGATCCGCGCGGACAGGGATCCTACGAGCAGTACTTC CASSQDPRGQGSYEQYF
TRBJ2-5 13 TRBV19 TRBD1 . TGTGCCAGTAGTAGGGACAGGGGTGAGACCCAGTACTTC CASSRDRGETQYF
TRBJ1-2 15 TRBV27 TRBD1 . TGTGCCAGCAGTTTATTAGGGGACAGGGGTTACGGCTACACCTTC CASSLLGDRGYGYTF
TRBJ2-7 15 TRBV6-5 TRBD2 . TGTGCCAGCAGTTACTTACTAGCGGGAGTCTACGAGCAGTACTTC CASSYLLAGVYEQYF